This is a list of T cell receptor beta chains from one sample in a study of cytomegalovirus exposure and HLA in healthy donors. The data were produced by immunoSEQ multiplex PCR, yet TCRdb's version contains in-frame clones alone and is incomplete. The sample lists roughly 60,000 clones; approximately 96% were seen once. Sequenced material: PBMCs. Every receptor here comes from a man younger than 35 in good health and CMV-seronegative. The CDR3 runs from the conserved cysteine through the conserved F or W. Each record gives: J gene, D gene, V gene, clone size, CDR3 length, CDR3 DNA, CDR3 protein. D genes are given only for firm matches. The size of a clone is reported for some rows only, either as once, few or many, or as a class for expanded clones.

J: TRBJ1-4; D: TRBD1; V: TRBV5-1; size: .; length: 14; DNA: TGCGCCAGCAGCTCCCGAGGGGGCGGCGAAAAACTGTTTTTT; CDR3: CASSSRGGGEKLFF
J: TRBJ2-2; D: TRBD2; V: TRBV6-1; size: .; length: 15; DNA: TGTGCCAGCAACTGGTTCCGGGAGGACACCGGGGAGCTGTTTTTT; CDR3: CASNWFREDTGELFF
J: TRBJ2-3; D: TRBD2; V: TRBV9; size: .; length: 16; DNA: TGTGCCAGCAGAGGGCGACTAGCGGGAGATGCAGATACGCAGTATTTT; CDR3: CASRGRLAGDADTQYF
J: TRBJ1-2; D: .; V: TRBV5-6; size: .; length: 12; DNA: TGTGCCAGCAGGGAGGGATCGAGCGGCTACACCTTC; CDR3: CASREGSSGYTF
J: TRBJ2-1; D: TRBD2; V: TRBV2; size: .; length: 16; DNA: TGTGCCAGCAGACCCCGGGGGGGGGAGGGGATCGATGAGCAGTTCTTC; CDR3: CASRPRGGEGIDEQFF
J: TRBJ2-7; D: .; V: TRBV29-1; size: .; length: 10; DNA: TGCAGCGTTGTAGGGGTCGAGCAGTACTTC; CDR3: CSVVGVEQYF
J: TRBJ2-1; D: TRBD2; V: TRBV2; size: .; length: 16; DNA: TGTGCCAGCAGTGAATTGCGGGAGGTGACCTACAATGAGCAGTTCTTC; CDR3: CASSELREVTYNEQFF
J: TRBJ1-1; D: .; V: TRBV7-8; size: once; length: 16; DNA: TGTGCCAGCAGCCTTAGGCGAGGGCTGGGGAACACTGAAGCTTTCTTT; CDR3: CASSLRRGLGNTEAFF
J: TRBJ2-1; D: TRBD2; V: TRBV10-3; size: .; length: 14; DNA: TGTGCCATCAGTACGGGACTAAATCATAATGAGCAGTTCTTC; CDR3: CAISTGLNHNEQFF
J: TRBJ2-3; D: .; V: TRBV30; size: once; length: 13; DNA: TGTGCCTGGAGTGTAATGAGGGGGGATACGCAGTATTTT; CDR3: CAWSVMRGDTQYF
J: TRBJ2-1; D: TRBD2; V: TRBV27; size: .; length: 16; DNA: TGTGCCAGCAGTATCAGTAGTAGCGGGTACTACAATGAGCAGTTCTTC; CDR3: CASSISSSGYYNEQFF
J: TRBJ2-3; D: .; V: TRBV11-2; size: .; length: 15; DNA: TGTGCCAGCAGCTTAGATTGGTCAAGGCGGGATACGCAGTATTTT; CDR3: CASSLDWSRRDTQYF
J: TRBJ2-5; D: TRBD2; V: TRBV2; size: .; length: 16; DNA: TGTGCCAGCAGTGACTGGAGCGGGAGTTCCCAAGAGACCCAGTACTTC; CDR3: CASSDWSGSSQETQYF
J: TRBJ2-1; D: .; V: TRBV2; size: .; length: 14; DNA: TGTGCCAGCAGAACTAGTGGGCTGGTCGATGAGCAGTTCTTC; CDR3: CASRTSGLVDEQFF
J: TRBJ1-1; D: TRBD1; V: TRBV13; size: .; length: 14; DNA: TGTGCCAGCAGCCCGGACAGGACGGGCGCTGAAGCTTTCTTT; CDR3: CASSPDRTGAEAFF
J: TRBJ2-3; D: .; V: TRBV4-1; size: .; length: 15; DNA: TGCGCCAGCAGCCTCGGAGGCGGAAACACAGATACGCAGTATTTT; CDR3: CASSLGGGNTDTQYF
J: TRBJ1-5; D: .; V: TRBV7-9; size: .; length: 13; DNA: TGTGCCAGCAGCTTAGAAGGGAGTCAGCCCCAGCATTTT; CDR3: CASSLEGSQPQHF
J: TRBJ1-4; D: .; V: TRBV28; size: .; length: 14; DNA: TGTGCCAGCAGTTCCCAGGGATTAAATGAAAAACTGTTTTTT; CDR3: CASSSQGLNEKLFF
J: TRBJ2-7; D: TRBD2; V: TRBV5-6; size: .; length: 17; DNA: TGTGCCAGCAGCTTGGCGCTAGCGGGAGGGACGATCTACGAGCAGTACTTC; CDR3: CASSLALAGGTIYEQYF
J: TRBJ2-1; D: TRBD2; V: TRBV27; size: .; length: 15; DNA: TGTGCCAGCAGTAGGACTAGCGGTATCTACAATGAGCAGTTCTTC; CDR3: CASSRTSGIYNEQFF
J: TRBJ2-5; D: .; V: TRBV5-4; size: .; length: 12; DNA: TGTGCCAGCAGCTTGTGGGCGGAGACCCAGTACTTC; CDR3: CASSLWAETQYF
J: TRBJ2-7; D: .; V: TRBV4-3; size: .; length: 14; DNA: TGCGCCAGCAGCCAAGATCTCGGACTCTACGAGCAGTACTTC; CDR3: CASSQDLGLYEQYF
J: TRBJ2-1; D: .; V: TRBV27; size: .; length: 14; DNA: TGTGCCAGCAGTCGGGGGACCTCCTACAATGAGCAGTTCTTC; CDR3: CASSRGTSYNEQFF